The 27 T cell receptor beta chains reported below all come from one sample, sequenced in a study of T-cell memory formation after mild COVID-19. TCRdb re-derived calls from the 5' RACE reads in MiXCR, one entry per CDR3 protein. The sample includes 300,000 to 350,000 distinct CDR3 sequences, roughly 13% of them seen just once. The specimen was PBMCs or a T cell subset sorted from them (not recorded which). The receptors stem from a man aged 18 to 35 who had mild COVID-19 (a few samples of this study predate the infection). Cell type and time point are not known.

The chain has TRBV6-1 and TRBJ1-2, with a possible D match to TRBD1 (6 bases). This CDR3 is built from 15 residues. CDR1 and CDR2 (germline): MNHNS, SASEGT. Deletions cut 2 bases from V and 7 bases from J, with 17 bases between. The CDR3 loop reads CASSEKGRGRAGYTF. For the CDR3, the DNA is TGTGCCAGCAGTGAAAAGGGCAGGGGAAGGGCTGGCTACACCTTC.

The rearrangement links TRBV19 to TRBJ2-2, with 9 bases lining up with TRBD2. CDR3 length: 16 amino acids. From germline, CDR1 is LNHDA and CDR2 SQIVND (reference sequence). The V gene end was trimmed by 10 bases and the J gene end by 5 bases; junction bases not matched to a gene: 14. The CDR3 nucleotides read TGTGCCAATACTAAGCGGGGGGACCATCCGACCGGGGAGCTGTTTTTT. Translation: CANTKRGDHPTGELFF.

The sample holds a few counts of this clonotype. The V call is TRBV27, the J call TRBJ2-3; 7 bases map to TRBD2. CDR1 is MNHEY and CDR2 is SMNVEV in the germline V gene (reference sequence). The CDR3 covers 17 residues. J gave up 3 bases and V 3 bases, and 12 bases lay outside the gene matches. CDR3 in amino acids: CASSFLRTSFTTDTQYF. For the CDR3, the DNA is TGTGCCAGCAGTTTCCTAAGGACTAGTTTTACTACAGATACGCAGTATTTT.

The gene calls are TRBV6-2 or TRBV6-3 and TRBJ1-2; unclear D gene. The CDR3 is made up of 11 amino acids. Trimming removed 4 bases from V and 13 bases from J, with 13 bases in between. Germline CDR1 reads MNHEY; CDR2 reads SVGEGT. The CDR3 coding sequence is TGTGCCAGCAGTTCCTCCGCCCGGGGCACCTTC. Its translation is CASSSSARGTF.

This clonotype showed up just a few times. In nucleotides, the CDR3 is TGTGCCATCAGGGAGGGGACGGGGAATTCACCCCTCCACTTT. It is translated as CAIREGTGNSPLHF. The chain recombines TRBV10-3 with TRBJ1-6; weak D call: TRBD1 (5 bases). The ends were cut back, 6 bases at V and 7 bases at J, with 13 bases in the middle. Per the germline V gene, CDR1 is ENHRY and CDR2 is SYGVKD. This CDR3 has 14 amino acids.

This clonotype was counted many times. V gene TRBV2 combines with J gene TRBJ2-3; D ambiguous. V shed 6 bases and J shed 5 bases, with 3 bases lying between them. CDR1 and CDR2 (germline): SNHLY, FYNNEI. The CDR3 sequence is 10 residues long. In DNA form, the CDR3 reads TGTGCCAGCAGCCTAGATACGCAGTATTTT. Protein sequence: CASSLDTQYF.

This clonotype has only a few counts. This rearrangement joins TRBV6-2 or TRBV6-3 to TRBJ2-3; the D gene is possibly TRBD2 (5 bases). V lost 2 bases and J lost 5, with 14 bases in between. The CDR3 totals 15 residues. Germline values: CDR1 MNHEY, CDR2 SVGEGT. The DNA of the CDR3 is TGTGCCAGCAGTTACGGTGGACTTGGCGGAGATACGCAGTATTTT. It specifies CASSYGGLGGDTQYF.

This clonotype was observed a handful of times. In DNA, the CDR3 is TGTGCCAGCAGCCCGGTATCACGAAGGAACACTGAAGCTTTCTTT. Its translation: CASSPVSRRNTEAFF. The chain is built from TRBV7-2 and TRBJ1-1, with D unresolved. Germline V gives CDR1 SGHTA, CDR2 FQGNSA. Deletions cut 5 bases from V and 1 base from J, with 14 bases between. This CDR3 is built from 15 residues.

This clonotype appeared many times. The genes are TRBV3-1 and TRBJ2-5; 7 nucleotides agree with TRBD2. The CDR3 extends over 14 amino acids. The ends lost 0 bases at V and 5 bases at J; junction bases unmatched: 3. Germline assignment: CDR1 LGHDT and CDR2 YNNKEL (reference sequence). CDR3 sequence (DNA): TGTGCCAGCAGCCAAGATTTCGGGAGGGAGACCCAGTACTTC. Translating gives CASSQDFGRETQYF.

The sample holds a few counts of this clonotype. The J gene is TRBJ2-1, the V gene TRBV6-6; a possible D gene is TRBD2 (6 bases). This CDR3 has 13 amino acids. Germline V gives CDR1 MNHNY, CDR2 SVGAGI (reference sequence). Deletions cut 6 bases from V and 7 bases from J, with 13 bases between. The CDR3 reads CASRRGGGNEQFF. CDR3 nucleotides: TGTGCCAGCAGGAGGGGAGGTGGGAATGAGCAGTTCTTC.

This clonotype was detected once. This rearrangement joins TRBV4-3 to TRBJ2-3; D perhaps matches TRBD1 (6 bases). The length of the CDR3 is 17 residues. The V end lost 2 bases, the J end lost 0 bases, and 15 bases lay between the germline ends. Looked up from germline, CDR1 is LGHNA and CDR2 is YSLEER. In nucleotides, the CDR3 is TGCGCCAGCAGCCAACTCACCCAAGGGGGTAGCACAGATACGCAGTATTTT. It codes for CASSQLTQGGSTDTQYF.

The V and J genes are TRBV6-5 and TRBJ1-2, with D hard to call. This CDR3 has 15 residues. Looked up from germline, CDR1 is MNHEY and CDR2 is SVGAGI. Trimming left V 0 bases short and J 2 bases short, with 10 bases between. The CDR3: CASSYSRSSNYGYTF. The CDR3 nucleotides are TGTGCCAGCAGTTACTCTCGATCCTCGAACTATGGCTACACCTTC.

The rearrangement joins TRBV18 to TRBJ1-5; D is ambiguous. CDR1 is KGHSH, CDR2 LQKENI, per germline. Trimming shortened V by 8 bases and J by 2 bases, and 10 bases separated the two germline ends. There are 13 residues in the CDR3. CDR3 in amino acids: CASQEGGNQPQHF. Here the CDR3 DNA reads TGTGCCAGCCAAGAGGGAGGCAATCAGCCCCAGCATTTT.

The V call is TRBV28, the J call TRBJ1-4, with 9 bases matching TRBD1. The CDR3 is 16 amino acids. V was clipped by 6 bases and J by 2 bases; unmatched bases: 7. Germline lookup yields CDR1 MDHEN and CDR2 SYDVKM. CDR3 in amino acids: CASSHGTGTTNEKLFF. CDR3 nucleotide sequence: TGTGCCAGCAGCCATGGGACAGGGACCACTAATGAAAAACTGTTTTTT.

The gene calls are TRBV4-3 and TRBJ1-1; D uncertain. The germline gives CDR1 LGHNA, CDR2 YSLEER. The V end was cut by 1 base, the J end by 5 bases, with 11 bases between. This CDR3 is 14 amino acids long. The CDR3 DNA reads TGCGCCAGCAGCCAAGGGCACCTCCGAACTGAAGCTTTCTTT. It is translated as CASSQGHLRTEAFF.

The rearrangement joins TRBV6-6 to TRBJ2-7; D is undetermined. The CDR3 runs 12 residues. With 6 bases removed from V and 4 bases from J, the gap between germline ends came to 10 bases. Germline V gene lookup returns CDR1 MNHNY and CDR2 SVGAGI (reference sequence). CDR3 coding DNA: TGTGCCAGCAGCATCACCGTGTACGAGCAGTACGTC. Its translation: CASSITVYEQYV.

Many counts were recorded for this clonotype. The chain uses TRBV20-1 and TRBJ2-1; tentative D call: TRBD2 (6 bases). In germline, CDR1 is DFQATT, CDR2 SNEGSKA (reference sequence). CDR3 size: 15 residues. The V gene lost 4 bases and the J gene lost 10 bases, with 23 bases spanning the gap. DNA for the CDR3: TGCAGTGCTATGGGAGGCTTCCCGTTGGATAGGGAGCAGTTCTTC. It is translated as CSAMGGFPLDREQFF.

The J gene is TRBJ1-4, the V gene TRBV25-1; D is unresolved. Trimming removed 3 bases from V and 7 bases from J, with 12 bases in between. Looked up from germline, CDR1 is MGHDK and CDR2 is SYGVNS. This CDR3 has 14 residues. This chain's CDR3 is CASSEGGRVEKLFF. CDR3 DNA sequence: TGTGCCAGCAGTGAGGGCGGGAGAGTTGAAAAACTGTTTTTT.

This clonotype appeared a few times. The CDR3 nucleotides are TGTGCCAGCAGCTCCTCTCGGAGTAGCACAGATACGCAGTATTTT. Translating gives CASSSSRSSTDTQYF. This chain links TRBV7-2 with TRBJ2-3; D is ambiguous. With 4 bases removed from V and 0 bases from J, the gap between germline ends came to 11 bases. Germline lookup yields CDR1 SGHTA and CDR2 FQGNSA. CDR3 length equals 15 residues. The full variable domain, rest sourced from reference TRBV7-2 and TRBJ2-3, is GAGVSQSPSNKVTEKGKDVELRCDPISGHTALYWYRQSLGQGLEFLIYFQGNSAPDKSGLPSDRFSAERTGGSVSTLTIQRTQQEDSAVYLCASSSSRSSTDTQYFGPGTRLTVL.

This chain uses TRBV12-3 or TRBV12-4 with TRBJ2-7; 9 bases map to TRBD2. The junction had 10 bases not matched to a gene; V was cut back by 5 bases and J by 5 bases. CDR3 length: 15 residues. The CDR3 DNA is TGTGCCAGCAGTCTACCGGGACTAGCTAATCACGAGCAGTACTTC. This encodes CASSLPGLANHEQYF.

In nucleotides, the CDR3 is TGCAGTGCTAGAGGATACAGGGTCTACGAGCAGTACGTC. The encoded protein is CSARGYRVYEQYV. V gene TRBV20-1 combines with J gene TRBJ2-7, with a possible D match to TRBD1 (6 bases). The V gene lost 1 base and the J gene lost 3 bases, with 10 bases spanning the gap. Germline assignment: CDR1 DFQATT and CDR2 SNEGSKA (reference sequence). The CDR3 has 13 residues.

This clonotype has just a few counts. The chain links TRBV4-3 to TRBJ2-7; D is possibly TRBD1 or TRBD2 (5 bases each). The CDR3 runs 16 residues. Germline CDR1 reads LGHNA; CDR2 reads YSLEER. Trimming removed 1 base at V and 0 bases at J, with 13 bases between. CDR3 amino acids: CASSQASGQSSYEQYF. DNA for the CDR3: TGCGCCAGCAGCCAAGCCTCGGGGCAGAGCTCCTACGAGCAGTACTTC.

This clonotype has more than one count but fewer than ten. This chain connects TRBV4-1 to TRBJ2-5, with TRBD1 matching 7 bases. Germline CDR1 is MGHRA and CDR2 is YSYEKL. Trimming took 2 bases from V and 2 from J; bases not matched to a gene: 2. This CDR3 is 14 amino acids long. The CDR3 sequence: CASSQLGQQETQYF. Written as DNA, the CDR3 is TGCGCCAGCAGCCAATTGGGACAGCAAGAGACCCAGTACTTC.

This clonotype was seen more than once but under ten times. The chain uses TRBV12-3 or TRBV12-4 and TRBJ1-5; 7 bases align to TRBD1. Trimming took 5 bases from V and 5 from J; bases not matched to a gene: 9. The CDR3 extends over 15 amino acids. This chain's CDR3 is CASSTQGRSDQPQHF. The CDR3 DNA sequence: TGTGCCAGCAGTACACAGGGGCGTTCGGATCAGCCCCAGCATTTT.

The chain has TRBV19 and TRBJ2-2, with a weak D call TRBD2 (5 bases). The V and J ends lost 9 bases and 7 bases respectively, with 9 bases between them. The CDR3 contains 11 residues. Germline assignment: CDR1 LNHDA and CDR2 SQIVND (reference sequence). This CDR3 reads CASTEGGELFF. The CDR3 coding sequence is TGTGCCAGCACCGAGGGCGGGGAGCTGTTTTTT.

CDR3 sequence reads: CASSQLPGLGTDTQYF. The CDR3 bases are TGTGCCAGCAGCCAACTTCCGGGACTAGGCACAGATACGCAGTATTTT. The chain links TRBV3-1 to TRBJ2-3; 8 bases match TRBD2. The germline V gene has CDR1 LGHDT and CDR2 YNNKEL (reference sequence). Trimming removed 2 bases from V and 1 base from J; junction bases left unmatched: 5. The CDR3 is made up of 16 amino acids.

The gene calls are TRBV20-1 and TRBJ1-5; D ambiguous. With 3 bases removed from V and 5 bases from J, the gap between germline ends came to 11 bases. This CDR3 has 13 amino acids. CDR1 is DFQATT, CDR2 SNEGSKA, per germline (reference sequence). The CDR3 loop is CSARPPQDQPQHF. For the CDR3, the DNA is TGCAGTGCTAGGCCGCCCCAGGATCAGCCCCAGCATTTT.